This is a list of T cell receptor beta chains from one sample in a study of blood T cell repertoires in COVID-19. Assay: immunoSEQ multiplex PCR; the TCRdb copy retains only in-frame clones and omits some. The data contain about 440,000 clones, 70% to 90% of them singletons. The sample was PBMCs or T cells enriched from blood (not recorded which). These receptors were taken from a woman in her late teens or twenties with acute COVID-19. The CDR3 runs from the conserved cysteine through the conserved F or W. The order of the fields is clone size, J gene, D gene, V gene, CDR3 protein, CDR3 DNA. The D gene is left open where the match is weak. For some rows the clone size is stated as once, few or many, or as a class when expanded; others skip it.

NA | TRBJ2-7 | NA | TRBV4-1 | CASSQGARDNYEQYF | TGCGCCAGCAGCCAAGGAGCCCGGGACAACTACGAGCAGTACTTC
once | TRBJ2-5 | TRBD1 | TRBV29-1 | CSVRDRGLETQYF | TGCAGCGTCCGGGACAGGGGGCTTGAGACCCAGTACTTC
NA | TRBJ1-1 | NA | TRBV19 | CASIRHLGGGTEAFF | TGTGCCAGTATCAGACACTTGGGGGGGGGAACTGAAGCTTTCTTT
NA | TRBJ1-1 | NA | TRBV7-2 | CASSLTGGRMNTEAFF | TGTGCCAGCAGCTTGACCGGGGGTCGGATGAACACTGAAGCTTTCTTT
NA | TRBJ2-2 | NA | TRBV9 | CASSVGERSGELFF | TGTGCCAGCAGCGTAGGTGAGAGGTCCGGGGAGCTGTTTTTT
NA | TRBJ1-2 | NA | TRBV5-4 | CASSWGSTYGYTF | TGTGCCAGCAGCTGGGGCTCTACTTATGGCTACACCTTC
once | TRBJ1-4 | NA | TRBV18 | CASSPSGNVEKLFF | TGTGCCAGCTCACCATCGGGGAATGTTGAAAAACTGTTTTTT
NA | TRBJ2-3 | NA | TRBV12-5 | CASGLDTLIPSTDTQYF | TGTGCTAGTGGTTTAGACACCTTGATACCTAGCACAGATACGCAGTATTTT
NA | TRBJ2-7 | NA | TRBV5-1 | CASSLGGGLTSYEQYF | TGCGCCAGCAGCTTGGGGGGGGGCCTCACCTCCTACGAGCAGTACTTC
NA | TRBJ1-4 | TRBD1 | TRBV30 | CATDRVREKLFF | TGTGCCACCGACAGGGTTCGGGAAAAACTGTTTTTT
few | TRBJ1-1 | TRBD1 | TRBV9 | CASSGQGNTEAFF | TGTGCCAGCAGCGGACAGGGAAACACTGAAGCTTTCTTT
NA | TRBJ1-1 | NA | TRBV6-5 | CASSRLQGEAFF | TGTGCCAGCAGTAGACTTCAGGGCGAAGCTTTCTTT
NA | TRBJ1-1 | NA | TRBV7-3 | CASTPGGLPTEAFF | TGTGCCAGCACCCCGGGAGGACTCCCGACTGAAGCTTTCTTT
few | TRBJ1-4 | TRBD1 | TRBV29-1 | CSVVTGAANEKLFF | TGCAGCGTTGTTACAGGGGCTGCTAATGAAAAACTGTTTTTT
NA | TRBJ2-1 | TRBD2 | TRBV9 | CASSLGLAANNEQFF | TGTGCCAGCAGCTTGGGACTAGCGGCAAACAATGAGCAGTTCTTC
NA | TRBJ2-3 | NA | TRBV13 | CASSLSSDWLQGADTQYF | TGTGCCAGCAGCTTATCTTCTGATTGGCTACAGGGAGCGGATACGCAGTATTTT
NA | TRBJ1-6 | NA | TRBV7-2 | CASSLESGTSPLHF | TGTGCCAGCAGCTTAGAGTCGGGAACTTCACCCCTCCACTTT
NA | TRBJ1-4 | NA | TRBV5-1 | CASSLAGSSNEKLFF | TGCGCCAGCAGCTTGGCGGGGTCATCTAATGAAAAACTGTTTTTT
NA | TRBJ1-5 | NA | TRBV6-2/TRBV6-3 | CASRPDRLKRGNQPQHF | TGTGCCAGCAGACCTGACAGGCTCAAACGCGGCAATCAGCCCCAGCATTTT
once | TRBJ2-7 | TRBD2 | TRBV28 | CASSFQRGAYEQYF | TGTGCCAGCAGTTTCCAGCGGGGGGCCTACGAGCAGTACTTC
NA | TRBJ2-7 | NA | TRBV28 | CASSSRYEQYF | TGTGCCAGCAGTTCGCGCTACGAGCAGTACTTC
NA | TRBJ2-5 | TRBD2 | TRBV6-6 | CASRATSGVRETQYF | TGTGCCAGCAGAGCGACTAGCGGGGTCAGGGAGACCCAGTACTTC